This T cell receptor (beta chain) is drawn from a study of shared clonotypes between healthy human individuals. The assay was immunoSEQ multiplex PCR, and TCRdb's table has in-frame clones only and misses some. The sample gives about 1.5 million clones, approximately 98% of which show up once; approximately 0.45% is in the top ten. CDR3 length: 16 residues. V gave up 4 bases and J gave up 1 base; unmatched junction bases: 10. Germline-derived CDR1 and CDR2 are SGHRS and YFSETQ. This chain uses TRBV5-1 with TRBJ2-5; 7 bases are shared with TRBD2. Sequencing input: naive CD4+ T cells sorted from blood. Subset given: CD45RA+ positively selected. The clonotype originates from a man aged 30-40 years in good health. CDR3 protein: CASSTTGTTVQETQYF. CDR3 nucleotides: TGCGCCAGCAGCACAACCGGGACTACTGTCCAAGAGACCCAGTACTTC.